The sequence of this T cell receptor beta chain was determined in a study of coeliac disease. Study overall: Refractory coeliac disease type I meant no gluten-free diet response for over 12 months. Findings of the study overall: TRB repertoires were largely private, with most amino acid sequences found in only one sample.

One frozen roughly 510,000-cell aliquot per fraction was sequenced. With regard to this clone: Its matching antigen is unknown.

Losses at the gene ends were 3 bases for V and 1 base for J; bases not matched to a gene: 2. CDR1 is MDHEN and CDR2 is SYDVKM in the germline V gene. This CDR3 spans 15 amino acids. TCRdb's copy holds only in-frame clones and misses some; the assay was immunoSEQ multiplex PCR. The table records under 10,000 clones, 57% of them present only once. The TCR comes from a woman aged 55-69 years with celiac disease. Source material: intraepithelial lymphocytes from the gut. The genes are TRBV28 and TRBJ2-3, with 9 bases fitting TRBD1. The CDR3 DNA is TGTGCCAGCAGTTTCGGGGACAGGGGCACAGATACGCAGTATTTT. Its translation: CASSFGDRGTDTQYF.